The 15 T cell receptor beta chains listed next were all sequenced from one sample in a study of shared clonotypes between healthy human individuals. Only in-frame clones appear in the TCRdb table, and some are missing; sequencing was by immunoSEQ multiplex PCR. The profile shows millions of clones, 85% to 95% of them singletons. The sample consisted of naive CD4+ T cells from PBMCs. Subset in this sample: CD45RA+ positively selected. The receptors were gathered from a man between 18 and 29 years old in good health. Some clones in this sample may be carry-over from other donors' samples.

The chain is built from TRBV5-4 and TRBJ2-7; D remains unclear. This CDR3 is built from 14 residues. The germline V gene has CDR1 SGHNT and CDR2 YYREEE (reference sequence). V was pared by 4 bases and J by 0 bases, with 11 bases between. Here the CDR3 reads CASSPATLSYEQYF. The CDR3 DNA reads TGTGCCAGCAGCCCCGCAACCCTCTCCTACGAGCAGTACTTC.

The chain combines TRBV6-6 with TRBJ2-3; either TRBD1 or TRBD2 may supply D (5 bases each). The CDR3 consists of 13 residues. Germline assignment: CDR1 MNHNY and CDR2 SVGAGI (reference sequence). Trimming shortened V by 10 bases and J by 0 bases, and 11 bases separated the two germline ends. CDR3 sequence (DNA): TGTGCCACCAGGGACCTTAGCACAGATACGCAGTATTTT. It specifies CATRDLSTDTQYF.

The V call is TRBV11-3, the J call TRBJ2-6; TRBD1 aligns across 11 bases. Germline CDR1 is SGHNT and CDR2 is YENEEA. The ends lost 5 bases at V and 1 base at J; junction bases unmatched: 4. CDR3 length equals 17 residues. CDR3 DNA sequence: TGTGCCAGCAGCACAGGACAGGGGGCTTCTGGGGCCAACGTCCTGACTTTC. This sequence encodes CASSTGQGASGANVLTF.

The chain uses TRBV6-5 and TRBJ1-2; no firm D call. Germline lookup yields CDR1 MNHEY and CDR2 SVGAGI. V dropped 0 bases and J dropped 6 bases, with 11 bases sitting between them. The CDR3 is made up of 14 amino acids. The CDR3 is CASSYSDGRNGYTF. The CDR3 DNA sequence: TGTGCCAGCAGTTACTCGGATGGTCGAAATGGCTACACCTTC.

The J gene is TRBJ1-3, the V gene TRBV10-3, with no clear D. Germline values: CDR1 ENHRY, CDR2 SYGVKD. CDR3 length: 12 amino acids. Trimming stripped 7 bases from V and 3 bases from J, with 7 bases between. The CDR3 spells CAITAVGNTIYF. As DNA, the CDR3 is TGTGCCATCACCGCGGTTGGAAACACCATATATTTT.

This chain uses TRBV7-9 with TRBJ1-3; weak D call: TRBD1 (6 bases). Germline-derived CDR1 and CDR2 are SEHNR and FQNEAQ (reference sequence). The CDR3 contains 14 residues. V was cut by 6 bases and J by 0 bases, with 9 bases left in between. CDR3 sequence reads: CASSPGVSGNTIYF. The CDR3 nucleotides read TGTGCCAGCAGTCCAGGGGTCTCTGGAAACACCATATATTTT.

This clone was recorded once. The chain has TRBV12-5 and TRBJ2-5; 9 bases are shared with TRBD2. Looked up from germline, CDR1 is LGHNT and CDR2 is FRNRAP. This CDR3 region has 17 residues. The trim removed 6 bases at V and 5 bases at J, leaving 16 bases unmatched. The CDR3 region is CASGYRRLAEGEETQYF. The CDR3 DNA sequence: TGTGCTAGTGGCTATCGAAGACTAGCGGAGGGAGAGGAGACCCAGTACTTC. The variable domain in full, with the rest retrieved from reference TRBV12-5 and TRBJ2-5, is DARVTQTPRHKVTEMGQEVTMRCQPILGHNTVFWYRQTMMQGLELLAYFRNRAPLDDSGMPKDRFSAEMPDATLATLKIQPSEPRDSAVYFCASGYRRLAEGEETQYFGPGTRLLVL.

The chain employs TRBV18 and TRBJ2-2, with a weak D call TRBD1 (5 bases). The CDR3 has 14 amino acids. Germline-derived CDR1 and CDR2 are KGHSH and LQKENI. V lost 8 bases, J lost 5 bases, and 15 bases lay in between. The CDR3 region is CASLASRVTGELFF. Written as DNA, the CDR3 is TGTGCCAGCCTTGCGAGCAGGGTGACCGGGGAGCTGTTTTTT.

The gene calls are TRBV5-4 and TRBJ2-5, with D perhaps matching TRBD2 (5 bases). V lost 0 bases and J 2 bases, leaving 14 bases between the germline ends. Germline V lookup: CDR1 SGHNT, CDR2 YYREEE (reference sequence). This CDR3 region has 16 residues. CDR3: CASSLDFQRPQETQYF. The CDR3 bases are TGTGCCAGCAGCTTGGATTTCCAGCGGCCGCAAGAGACCCAGTACTTC.

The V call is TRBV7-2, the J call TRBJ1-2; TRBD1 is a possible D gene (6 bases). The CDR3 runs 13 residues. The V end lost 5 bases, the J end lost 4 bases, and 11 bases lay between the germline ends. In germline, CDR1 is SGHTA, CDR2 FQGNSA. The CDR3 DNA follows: TGTGCCAGCAGCCAGGACAGTTCCTATGGCTACACCTTC. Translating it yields CASSQDSSYGYTF.

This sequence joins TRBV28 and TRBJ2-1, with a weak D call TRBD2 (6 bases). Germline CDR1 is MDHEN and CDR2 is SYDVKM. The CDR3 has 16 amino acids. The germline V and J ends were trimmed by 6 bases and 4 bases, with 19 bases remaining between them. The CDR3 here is CASSSVGGTQYNEQFF. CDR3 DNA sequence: TGTGCCAGCAGCTCAGTTGGGGGGACTCAATACAATGAGCAGTTCTTC.

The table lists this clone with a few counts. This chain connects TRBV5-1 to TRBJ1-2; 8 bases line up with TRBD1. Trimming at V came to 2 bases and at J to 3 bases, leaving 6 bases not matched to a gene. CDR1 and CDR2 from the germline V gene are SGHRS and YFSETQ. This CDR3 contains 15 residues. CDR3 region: CASSLRTGTDYGYTF. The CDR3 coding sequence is TGCGCCAGCAGCTTAAGGACAGGGACGGACTATGGCTACACCTTC.

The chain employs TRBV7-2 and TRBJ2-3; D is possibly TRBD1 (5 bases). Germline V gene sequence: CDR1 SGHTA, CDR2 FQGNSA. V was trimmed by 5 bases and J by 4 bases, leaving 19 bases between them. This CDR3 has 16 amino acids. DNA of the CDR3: TGTGCCAGCAGCATCGCCTTGCAGGGTGGGGCAGATACGCAGTATTTT. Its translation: CASSIALQGGADTQYF.

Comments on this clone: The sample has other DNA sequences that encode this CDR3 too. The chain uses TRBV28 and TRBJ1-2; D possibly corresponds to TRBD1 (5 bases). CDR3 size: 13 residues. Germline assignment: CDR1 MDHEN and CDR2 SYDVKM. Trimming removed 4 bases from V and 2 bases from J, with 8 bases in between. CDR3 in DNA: TGTGCCAGCAGTTCGGGGGGGAACTATGGCTACACCTTC. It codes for CASSSGGNYGYTF.

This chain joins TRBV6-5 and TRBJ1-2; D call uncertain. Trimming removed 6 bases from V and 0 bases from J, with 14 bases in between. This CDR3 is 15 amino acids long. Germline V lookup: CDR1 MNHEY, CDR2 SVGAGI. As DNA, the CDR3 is TGTGCCAGCAGACCACTGACCCAAGCTAACTATGGCTACACCTTC. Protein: CASRPLTQANYGYTF.